This T cell receptor (beta chain) was identified in a study of T cells expressing NK-cell markers. Study-level information: TCR beta repertoires came from sorted CD3+CD56+NKG2C+, CD3+CD56+NKG2C- and CD3+CD56-NKG2C+ T cells. Among the eight sequenced donors, seven tested HCMV-seropositive and one tested seronegative.

TCRdb reworked the 5' RACE reads into one entry per CDR3 protein, no DNA. Recorded for this sample: roughly 350,000 distinct CDR3 sequences. Findings and limits, study-wide: These clonotypes additionally ranked first within the CD3+CD56-NKG2C+ fraction of four donors. Whether expanded NKG2C+ T cell clones were HCMV-specific remained unclear.

Germline V lookup: CDR1 SNHLY, CDR2 FYNNEI. The length of the CDR3 is 14 residues. With regard to this clonotype: The antigen remains undetermined.

The TCR was taken from a man aged 18 to 69 in good health. V gene TRBV2 combines with J gene TRBJ1-1; TCRdb lists TRBD1, though no DNA is available to test this call. Sequencing was performed on blood T cells: a sorted CD56 or NKG2C T cell subset, CD4+ or CD8+ T cells, or bulk PBMC T cells (not recorded which). The CDR3 is CASRTRGMNTEAFF.